Listed below are T cell receptor beta chains from one sample, sequenced in a study of T cells in Graves' hyperthyroidism and ophthalmopathy. One entry per CDR3 protein, called by TCRdb with MiXCR from the multiplex PCR reads. The table records about 500,000 distinct CDR3 sequences, roughly 17% of them present only once. The sequenced sample consisted of blood. The receptors here all came from a woman aged 18-29 years with Graves' ophthalmopathy. Each CDR3 is given without its conserved first and last residue. Rows may omit the clone size; those that give it use once, few, many or a size class.

v_gene	j_gene	abundance	CDR3aa
TRBV9	TRBJ2-1	many	ASSVDPGSHNEQF
TRBV6-1	TRBJ1-1	many	ASSGMVLGTEAF
TRBV28	TRBJ2-3	many	ASSFREAPDTQY
TRBV5-1	TRBJ1-6	NA	ASSLVGTGLPPLH
TRBV7-9	TRBJ2-2	few	ASSPALGLVAGELF
TRBV7-9	TRBJ1-6	many	ASSRGSREGSPLH
TRBV19	TRBJ2-3	NA	ASSIQGYRTERTDTQY
TRBV7-9	TRBJ2-7	many	ASTNNYEQY
TRBV27	TRBJ2-3	many	ASSSLDRALSTDTQY
TRBV5-1	TRBJ1-1	many	ASSLHGDTEAF
TRBV6-1	TRBJ1-5	NA	ASSSQTNSNQPQH
TRBV7-2	TRBJ1-1	many	ASSRYTEAF
TRBV6-2/TRBV6-3	TRBJ2-1	many	ASSSTGGGIRPYNEQF
TRBV3-1	TRBJ2-7	many	ASSQGSRFEQY
TRBV9	TRBJ1-4	NA	ASSVSTVNEKLL
TRBV6-9	TRBJ2-3	many	ASSYRSYTDTQY
TRBV30	TRBJ1-1	many	AWSGGISEAF
TRBV29-1	TRBJ2-7	few	SVRDRGFEQY
TRBV7-2	TRBJ2-1	many	ASSLDLGPREQF
TRBV28	TRBJ2-5	NA	ASSPPPGLAGGQETQY
TRBV19	TRBJ2-1	NA	ASSIAGVKGHEQF
TRBV5-6	TRBJ1-1	many	ASTVIGRGTEAF
TRBV9	TRBJ1-1	many	ASSVGYSSNTEAF
TRBV5-6	TRBJ2-5	NA	ASSSRQGRETQY
TRBV20-1	TRBJ2-2	many	SASRPGYTGELF
TRBV20-1	TRBJ2-3	few	SAPRTGTTDTQY
TRBV5-6	TRBJ2-3	NA	ASSFYPGYTDTQY
TRBV7-8	TRBJ1-5	few	ASSRGSLNQPQH
TRBV20-1	TRBJ2-4	few	SATRAVLAGLAKNIQY
TRBV4-2	TRBJ2-6	NA	ASSQLAGGSGANVLT
TRBV20-1	TRBJ2-7	NA	SARELAGGEQY
TRBV30	TRBJ2-7	few	AWSVGAGLGYEQY
TRBV6-1	TRBJ1-4	many	ASSLTATNEKLF
TRBV7-6	TRBJ1-2	NA	ASSLGTDFNYGYT
TRBV13	TRBJ1-1	few	ASSPTRETEAF
TRBV20-1	TRBJ2-1	many	SAGAGGLLNEQF
TRBV5-1	TRBJ2-1	NA	ASSNPTETPYNEQF
TRBV3-1	TRBJ2-3	many	ASSQGGLNTDTQY
TRBV9	TRBJ2-1	NA	AGSVGLAGYNEQF
TRBV29-1	TRBJ2-1	once	SGLSGRGDEQF
TRBV6-1	TRBJ1-6	few	ASKTGGRYNSPLH
TRBV28	TRBJ1-1	few	ASSIEGREAF
TRBV30	TRBJ1-1	NA	AYLGEMNTEAF
TRBV11-2	TRBJ2-3	many	ASSPGDATDTQY
TRBV10-3	TRBJ1-1	many	AISDGVPGDTEAF
TRBV5-1	TRBJ2-1	few	ASSSTRNNEQF
TRBV20-1	TRBJ1-3	few	STSPGARSSGNTIY
TRBV28	TRBJ1-5	many	ASRSGTVNQPQH
TRBV27	TRBJ2-7	NA	ASSFPDRGTHEQY
TRBV20-1	TRBJ1-2	many	SALVTGKANYGYT
TRBV19	TRBJ2-7	many	ASSMGQGEPYEQY
TRBV4-3	TRBJ2-6	NA	ASSQDAVSGANVLT
TRBV9	TRBJ2-1	few	ASGTSGTTYNEQF
TRBV29-1	TRBJ2-2	few	SVEDRGSTGELF
TRBV18	TRBJ1-4	few	ASSPFKGEREKLF